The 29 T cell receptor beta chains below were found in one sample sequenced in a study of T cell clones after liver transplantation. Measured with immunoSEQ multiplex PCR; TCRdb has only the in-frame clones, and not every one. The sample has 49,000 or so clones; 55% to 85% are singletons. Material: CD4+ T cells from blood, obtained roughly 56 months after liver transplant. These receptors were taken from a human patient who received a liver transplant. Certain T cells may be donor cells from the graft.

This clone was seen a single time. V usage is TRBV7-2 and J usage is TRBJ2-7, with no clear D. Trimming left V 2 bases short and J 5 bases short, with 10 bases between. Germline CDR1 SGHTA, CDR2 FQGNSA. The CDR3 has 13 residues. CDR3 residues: CASSLRVGHEQYF. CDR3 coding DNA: TGTGCCAGCAGCTTAAGGGTAGGTCACGAGCAGTACTTC.

The CDR3 nucleotides are TGTGCCAGTACACCGTACGTCCAGGGGGGCTATAACGGTGAGCAGTTCTTC. This encodes CASTPYVQGGYNGEQFF. The genes are TRBV19 and TRBJ2-1; a possible D gene is TRBD1 (7 bases). The V end was cut by 7 bases, the J end by 9 bases, with 28 bases between. This CDR3 comprises 17 residues. The germline gives CDR1 LNHDA, CDR2 SQIVND (reference sequence).

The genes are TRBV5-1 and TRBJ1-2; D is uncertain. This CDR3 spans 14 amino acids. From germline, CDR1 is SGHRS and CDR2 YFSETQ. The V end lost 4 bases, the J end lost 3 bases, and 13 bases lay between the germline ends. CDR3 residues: CASSPHSSDYGYTF. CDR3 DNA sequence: TGCGCCAGCAGCCCCCATTCATCCGACTATGGCTACACCTTC.

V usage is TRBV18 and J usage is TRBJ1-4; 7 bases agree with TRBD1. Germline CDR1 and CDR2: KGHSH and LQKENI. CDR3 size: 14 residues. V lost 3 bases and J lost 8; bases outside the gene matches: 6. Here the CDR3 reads CASSPRQGREKLFF. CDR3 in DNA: TGTGCCAGCTCACCCAGACAGGGTCGAGAAAAACTGTTTTTT.

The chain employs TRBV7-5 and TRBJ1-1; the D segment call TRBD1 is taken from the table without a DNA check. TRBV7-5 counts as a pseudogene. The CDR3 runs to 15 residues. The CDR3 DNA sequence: TGTGCCAGAAGCCCGGGACAGGGTATGAACACTGAAGCTTTCTTT. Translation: CARSPGQGMNTEAFF.

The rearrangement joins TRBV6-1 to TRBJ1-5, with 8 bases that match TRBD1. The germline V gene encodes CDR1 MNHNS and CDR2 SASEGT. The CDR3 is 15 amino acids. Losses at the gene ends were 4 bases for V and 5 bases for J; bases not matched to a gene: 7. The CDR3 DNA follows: TGTGCCAGCAGTGCAATCACGACAGGGGATCAGCCCCAGCATTTT. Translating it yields CASSAITTGDQPQHF.

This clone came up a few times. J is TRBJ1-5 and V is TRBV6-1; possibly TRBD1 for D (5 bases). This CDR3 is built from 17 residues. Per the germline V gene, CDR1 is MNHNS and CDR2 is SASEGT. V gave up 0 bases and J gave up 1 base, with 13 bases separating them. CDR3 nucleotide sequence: TGTGCCAGCAGTGAAGCTGTTGGAGGGGCGAGCAATCAGCCCCAGCATTTT. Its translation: CASSEAVGGASNQPQHF.

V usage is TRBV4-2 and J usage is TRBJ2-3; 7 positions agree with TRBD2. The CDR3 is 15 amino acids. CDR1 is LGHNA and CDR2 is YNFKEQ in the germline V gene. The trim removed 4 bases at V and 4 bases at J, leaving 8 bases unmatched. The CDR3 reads CASSPSGVEADTQYF. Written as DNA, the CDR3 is TGTGCCAGCAGCCCCAGCGGGGTCGAGGCAGATACGCAGTATTTT.

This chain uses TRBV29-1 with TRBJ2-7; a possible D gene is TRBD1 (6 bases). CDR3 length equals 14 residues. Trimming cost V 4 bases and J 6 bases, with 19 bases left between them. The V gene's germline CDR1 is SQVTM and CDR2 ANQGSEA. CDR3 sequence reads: CSVGGGGQVFEQYF. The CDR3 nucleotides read TGCAGCGTTGGGGGTGGGGGACAAGTTTTCGAGCAGTACTTC.

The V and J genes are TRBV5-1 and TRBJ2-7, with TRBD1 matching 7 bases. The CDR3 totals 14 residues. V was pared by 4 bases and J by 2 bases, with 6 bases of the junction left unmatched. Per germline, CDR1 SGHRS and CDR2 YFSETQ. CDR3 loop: CASSLRQGTYEQYF. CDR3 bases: TGCGCCAGCAGCCTCCGACAGGGTACCTACGAGCAGTACTTC.

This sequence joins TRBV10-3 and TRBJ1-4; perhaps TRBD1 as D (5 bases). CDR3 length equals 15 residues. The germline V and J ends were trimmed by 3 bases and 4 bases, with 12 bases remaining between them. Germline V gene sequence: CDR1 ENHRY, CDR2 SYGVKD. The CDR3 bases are TGTGCCATCAGTGATTCGACAGTGGTTAATGAAAAACTGTTTTTT. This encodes CAISDSTVVNEKLFF.

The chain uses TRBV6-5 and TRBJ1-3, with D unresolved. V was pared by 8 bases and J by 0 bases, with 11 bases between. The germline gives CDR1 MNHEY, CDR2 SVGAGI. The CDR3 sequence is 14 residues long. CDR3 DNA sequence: TGTGCCAGCCGACCGATGAGCTCTGGAAACACCATATATTTT. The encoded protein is CASRPMSSGNTIYF.

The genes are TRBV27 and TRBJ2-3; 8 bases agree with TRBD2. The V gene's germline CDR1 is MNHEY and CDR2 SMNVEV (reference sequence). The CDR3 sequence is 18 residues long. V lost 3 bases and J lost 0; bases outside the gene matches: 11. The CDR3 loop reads CASSFYPGVAGSTDTQYF. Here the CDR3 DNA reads TGTGCCAGCAGTTTCTACCCGGGGGTAGCGGGGAGCACAGATACGCAGTATTTT.

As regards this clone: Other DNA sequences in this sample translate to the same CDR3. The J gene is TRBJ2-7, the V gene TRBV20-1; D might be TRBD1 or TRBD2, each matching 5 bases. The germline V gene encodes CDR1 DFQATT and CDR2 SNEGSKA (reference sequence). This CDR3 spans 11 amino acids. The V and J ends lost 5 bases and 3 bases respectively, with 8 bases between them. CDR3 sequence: CSARDHYEQYF. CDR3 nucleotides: TGCAGTGCTCGGGACCACTACGAGCAGTACTTC.

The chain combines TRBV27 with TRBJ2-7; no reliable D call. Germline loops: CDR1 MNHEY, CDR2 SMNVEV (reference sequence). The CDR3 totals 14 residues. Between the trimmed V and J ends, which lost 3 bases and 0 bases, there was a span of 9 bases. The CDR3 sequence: CASSLGSSSYEQYF. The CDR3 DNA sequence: TGTGCCAGCAGTTTGGGCAGCTCCTCCTACGAGCAGTACTTC.

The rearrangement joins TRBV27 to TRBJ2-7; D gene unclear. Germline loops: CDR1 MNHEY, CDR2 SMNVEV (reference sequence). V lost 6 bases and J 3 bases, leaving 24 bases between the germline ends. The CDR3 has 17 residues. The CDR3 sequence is CASSPIGRASSDYEQYF. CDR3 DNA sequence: TGTGCCAGCAGCCCTATCGGAAGGGCGAGTTCTGACTACGAGCAGTACTTC.

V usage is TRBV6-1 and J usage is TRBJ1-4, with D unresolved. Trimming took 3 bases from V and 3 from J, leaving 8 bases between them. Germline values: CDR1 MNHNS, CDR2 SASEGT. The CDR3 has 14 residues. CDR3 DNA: TGTGCCAGCAGTGAGGGCGGCCCTAATGAAAAACTGTTTTTT. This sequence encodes CASSEGGPNEKLFF.

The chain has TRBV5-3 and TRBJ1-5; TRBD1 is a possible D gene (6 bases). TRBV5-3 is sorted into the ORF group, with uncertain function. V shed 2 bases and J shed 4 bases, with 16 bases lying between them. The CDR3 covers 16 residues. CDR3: CARSFFFRGVNQPQHF. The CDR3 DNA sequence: TGTGCCAGAAGCTTTTTCTTCAGGGGAGTAAATCAGCCCCAGCATTTT.

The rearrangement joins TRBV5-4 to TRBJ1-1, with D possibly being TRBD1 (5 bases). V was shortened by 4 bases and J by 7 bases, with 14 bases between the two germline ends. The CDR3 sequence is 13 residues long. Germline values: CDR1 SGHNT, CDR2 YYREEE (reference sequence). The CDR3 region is CASSRDRDGEAFF. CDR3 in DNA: TGTGCCAGCAGCCGAGACAGAGATGGTGAAGCTTTCTTT.

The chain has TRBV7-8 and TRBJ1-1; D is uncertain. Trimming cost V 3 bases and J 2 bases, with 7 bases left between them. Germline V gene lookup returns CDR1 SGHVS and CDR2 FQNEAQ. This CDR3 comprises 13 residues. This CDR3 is CASSFTANTEAFF. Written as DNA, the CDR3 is TGTGCCAGCAGCTTCACCGCAAACACTGAAGCTTTCTTT.

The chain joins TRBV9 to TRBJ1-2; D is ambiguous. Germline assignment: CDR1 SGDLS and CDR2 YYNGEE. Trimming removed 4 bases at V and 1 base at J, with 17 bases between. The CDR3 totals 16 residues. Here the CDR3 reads CASSPLRTAHNYGYTF. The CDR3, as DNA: TGTGCCAGCAGCCCTCTTCGGACGGCTCATAACTATGGCTACACCTTC.

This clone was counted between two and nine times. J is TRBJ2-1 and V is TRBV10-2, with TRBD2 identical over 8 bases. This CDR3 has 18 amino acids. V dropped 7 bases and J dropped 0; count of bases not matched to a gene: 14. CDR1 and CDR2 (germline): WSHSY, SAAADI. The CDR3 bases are TGCGCCAGCACTTACACTAGCGGAATGCAGAGCTCCTACAATGAGCAGTTCTTC. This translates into CASTYTSGMQSSYNEQFF.

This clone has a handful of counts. The CDR3 loop is CAISGGQGRGLNEQFF. In DNA, the CDR3 is TGTGCCATCAGTGGGGGGCAGGGGCGCGGTTTGAATGAGCAGTTCTTC. The chain recombines TRBV10-3 with TRBJ2-1; maybe TRBD1 (6 bases). CDR1 is ENHRY, CDR2 SYGVKD, per germline. The CDR3 contains 16 residues. The ends were cut back, 4 bases at V and 7 bases at J, with 20 bases in the middle.

In DNA, the CDR3 is TGCGCCAGCAGCCAACTAGACCCAAATACGCAGTATTTT. This gives the protein CASSQLDPNTQYF. The rearrangement joins TRBV4-1 to TRBJ2-3; D gene ambiguous. This CDR3 contains 13 residues. V dropped 2 bases and J dropped 7 bases, with 10 bases sitting between them. Per germline, CDR1 MGHRA and CDR2 YSYEKL.

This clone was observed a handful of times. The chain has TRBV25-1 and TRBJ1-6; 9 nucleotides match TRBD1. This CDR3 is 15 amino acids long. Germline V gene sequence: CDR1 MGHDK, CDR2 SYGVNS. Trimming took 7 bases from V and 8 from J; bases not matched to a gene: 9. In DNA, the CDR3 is TGTGCCAGCACACCGGGACAGGGATTCTATTCACCCCTCCACTTT. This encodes CASTPGQGFYSPLHF.

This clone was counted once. CDR3 protein: CAISDQRSTDTQYF. For the CDR3, the DNA is TGTGCCATCAGTGATCAGAGAAGCACAGATACGCAGTATTTT. The chain employs TRBV10-3 and TRBJ2-3; D ambiguous. The length of the CDR3 is 14 residues. The V gene's germline CDR1 is ENHRY and CDR2 SYGVKD. Trimming shortened V by 3 bases and J by 0 bases, and 7 bases separated the two germline ends.

This chain's CDR3 is CASSFGQRYNEQFF. As DNA, the CDR3 is TGTGCCAGTAGTTTCGGACAGCGCTACAATGAGCAGTTCTTC. This chain uses TRBV19 with TRBJ2-1, with D possibly being TRBD1 (6 bases). Germline loops: CDR1 LNHDA, CDR2 SQIVND (reference sequence). The CDR3 consists of 14 residues. Trimming removed 5 bases at V and 3 bases at J, with 11 bases between.

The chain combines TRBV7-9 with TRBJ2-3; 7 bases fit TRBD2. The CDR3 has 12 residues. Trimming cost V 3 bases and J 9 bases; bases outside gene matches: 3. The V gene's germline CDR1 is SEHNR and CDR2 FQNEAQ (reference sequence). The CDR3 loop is CASSLGGNTQYF. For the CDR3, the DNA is TGTGCCAGCAGCTTGGGGGGGAACACGCAGTATTTT.

As DNA, the CDR3 is TGTGCCAGCAAAGAGGGGGATCAGCCCCAGCATTTT. Amino acids: CASKEGDQPQHF. This rearrangement joins TRBV6-5 to TRBJ1-5, with D perhaps TRBD1 (6 bases). Germline V gene lookup returns CDR1 MNHEY and CDR2 SVGAGI. The CDR3 is 12 amino acids. Trimming shortened V by 7 bases and J by 5 bases, and 9 bases separated the two germline ends.